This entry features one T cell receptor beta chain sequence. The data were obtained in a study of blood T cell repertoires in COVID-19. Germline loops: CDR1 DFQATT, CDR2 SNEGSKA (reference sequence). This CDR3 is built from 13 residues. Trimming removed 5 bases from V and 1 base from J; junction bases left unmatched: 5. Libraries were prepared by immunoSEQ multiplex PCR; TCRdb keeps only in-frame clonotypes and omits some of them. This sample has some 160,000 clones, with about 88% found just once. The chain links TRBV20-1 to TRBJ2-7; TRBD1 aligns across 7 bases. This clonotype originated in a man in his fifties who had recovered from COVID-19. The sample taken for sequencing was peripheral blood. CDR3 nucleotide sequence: TGCAGTGCTTGTGGACAGGTGTCCTACGAGCAGTACTTC. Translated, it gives CSACGQVSYEQYF.